The T cell receptor (beta chain) under discussion was sequenced for a study of cytomegalovirus exposure and HLA in healthy donors. The wider study: A previous analysis identified 117 million unique TCR beta sequences derived from about 180 million T cells. Assignment to the Caucasian-associated ancestry cluster applied to around 82% of the approximately 420 genotyped donors. Study-level findings and limits: Donor immune exposure was known only as CMV serostatus. At a 0.05 false discovery rate, a later analysis found around 15,000 TCR beta sequences to be associated with HLA alleles.

Concerning this clone itself: The antigen remains unidentified.

In germline, CDR1 is MNHEY, CDR2 SMNVEV (reference sequence). The ends lost 5 bases at V and 8 bases at J; junction bases unmatched: 15. This CDR3 region has 16 residues. It was with 60 Vbeta and 13 Jbeta primers that the PCR ran. Sequencing was performed with immunoSEQ multiplex PCR; in TCRdb, only in-frame clones are kept and a portion is missing. The repertoire holds 150,000 or so clones, around three quarters seen once, with about 4% in the top ten. The source of this sequence is a woman aged 40 to 49 in good health and CMV-seronegative. The rearrangement joins TRBV27 to TRBJ1-3, with 7 bases fitting TRBD1. The sequencing input was PBMCs. CDR3 DNA: TGTGCCAGCAGTCGCCTCCGGACAGGCCGCGGGGACACCATATATTTT. It encodes CASSRLRTGRGDTIYF.